This T cell receptor beta chain was captured by sequencing in a study of blood T cell repertoires in COVID-19. This clone appeared a single time. Sequencing used immunoSEQ multiplex PCR; TCRdb keeps in-frame clones, though not all of them. Among roughly 300,000 clones listed, less than 85% were seen once. CDR3 length: 13 residues. From germline, CDR1 is MDHEN and CDR2 SYDVKM. Trimming cost V 4 bases and J 4 bases; bases outside gene matches: 4. The sequence was collected from a human donor with COVID-19, enrolled during active disease. The donor label of this sample is uncertain. Specimen: peripheral blood. This sequence joins TRBV28 and TRBJ2-7, with 7 positions matching TRBD1. Written as DNA, the CDR3 is TGTGCCAGCAGTTACTTGGACAGGTACGAGCAGTACTTC. Residues: CASSYLDRYEQYF.